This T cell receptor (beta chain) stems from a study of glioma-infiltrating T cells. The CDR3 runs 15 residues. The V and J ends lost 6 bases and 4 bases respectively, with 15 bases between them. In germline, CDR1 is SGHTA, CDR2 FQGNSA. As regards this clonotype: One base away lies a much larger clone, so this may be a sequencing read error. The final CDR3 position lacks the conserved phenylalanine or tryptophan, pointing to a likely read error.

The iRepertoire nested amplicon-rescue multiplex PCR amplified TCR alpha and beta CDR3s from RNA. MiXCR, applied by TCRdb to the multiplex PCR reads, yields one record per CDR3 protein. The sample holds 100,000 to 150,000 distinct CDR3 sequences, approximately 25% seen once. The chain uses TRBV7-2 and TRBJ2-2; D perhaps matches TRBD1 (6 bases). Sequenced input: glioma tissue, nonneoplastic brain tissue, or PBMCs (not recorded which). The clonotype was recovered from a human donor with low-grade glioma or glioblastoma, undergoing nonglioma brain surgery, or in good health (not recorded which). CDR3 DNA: TGTGCCAGCAGTAGAACAGGGTCGAGCACCGGGGAGCTGTTTCTT. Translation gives CASSRTGSSTGELFL.